Following are 2 T cell receptor beta chains from one sample sequenced in a study of post-analysis software for immune sequencing data. Study-wide findings and caveats: Four to six TRBV segments were more frequent in patients than controls; TRBV5-6, TRBV5-1 and TRBV20-1 belonged to this group.

Which antigens these TCRs recognize remains unknown. Included in the TCR beta cDNA libraries were unique molecular identifiers. Via MiXCR, TCRdb re-called the PCR reads, giving one row per CDR3 protein. The sample consists of approximately 350,000 distinct CDR3 sequences, less than 35% of them appearing once. Sample: blood. Every receptor here comes from a girl aged 10 to 17 with multiple sclerosis.

This clonotype was detected many times. The genes are TRBV9 and TRBJ2-5, with D perhaps matching TRBD2 (6 bases). CDR1 is SGDLS, CDR2 YYNGEE, per germline. This CDR3 has 13 amino acids. V was shortened by 0 bases and J by 5 bases, with 8 bases between the two germline ends. The CDR3 DNA follows: TGTGCCAGCAGCGTAGGCGGGGATGAGACCCAGTACTTC. Its protein is CASSVGGDETQYF. Based on the CDR3 plus reference TRBV9 and TRBJ2-5, the full variable domain is DSGVTQTPKHLITATGQRVTLRCSPRSGDLSVYWYQQSLDQGLQFLIQYYNGEERAKGNILERFSAQQFPDLHSELNLSSLELGDSALYFCASSVGGDETQYFGPGTRLLVL.

This clonotype was counted between two and nine times. This rearrangement joins TRBV5-6 to TRBJ2-1, with D possibly TRBD2 on 5 matching bases. The germline CDR1 and CDR2 sequences are SGHDT and YYEEEE. Trimming left V 3 bases short and J 0 bases short, with 16 bases between. The CDR3 spans 17 residues. The CDR3 loop reads CASSWYTSFTSYNEQFF. The CDR3 nucleotides are TGTGCCAGCAGCTGGTATACTAGTTTTACCTCCTACAATGAGCAGTTCTTC. The entire variable domain, with the rest obtained from reference TRBV5-6 and TRBJ2-1, is as follows: DAGVTQSPTHLIKTRGQQVTLRCSPKSGHDTVSWYQQALGQGPQFIFQYYEEEERQRGNFPDRFSGHQFPNYSSELNVNALLLGDSALYLCASSWYTSFTSYNEQFFGPGTRLTVL.